This T cell receptor (beta chain) emerged from a study of T cell repertoires in cytomegalovirus infection (dated by TCRdb to 2018 to 2020). For the wider study: Donor HLA type was relevant to the analysis, as public TCR beta signatures indicated carriage of CMV infection together with the matching HLA type. The investigation overall reported the following: The ex vivo response was dominated by HLA-C-restricted CMV-specific TCR beta clonotypes, which also provided the single most frequent clonotype in two of eight donors. In both this cohort and an independent cohort of some 380 donors, the cumulative frequency of public TCR beta family members distinguished carriers of CMV infection plus the relevant HLA type.

Sequencing relied on an Illumina HiSeq 1500. The public sequencing data were trimmed at Q25 with fastp and processed into clonotypes with MiXCR by TCRdb, which kept only in-frame beta chains. Each CDR3 protein gets just one entry, which takes the most common genes and DNA from the rows behind it. For this sample there are about 210,000 distinct CDR3 sequences; approximately 7% appear just once. Jointly, the top ten make up under 7% of the sample. The junction shows trimming of 1 base on V and 4 bases on J, plus 9 bases between the germline ends. The germline V gene encodes CDR1 KGHSH and CDR2 LQKENI. From cysteine to phenylalanine, the CDR3 is 14 amino acids long. The CDR3 DNA has 42 bases and is translated from base 1. This clonotype was seen a few times. It has no known antigen specificity. The record has no base qualities; no much larger clone is one base away.

The TCR sequence derives from a human donor in good health (CMV status not recorded). Some clones in this sample may be carry-over from other donors' samples. Input material: PBMCs. This sequence uses TRBV18 and TRBJ2-3; the D element might be TRBD1 or TRBD2, as each aligns at 5 bases. In nucleotide form, the sequence is TGTGCCAGCTCACCACGGGGGAGCGCAGATACGCAGTATTTT. Its translation reads: CASSPRGSADTQYF. Reference TRBV18 and TRBJ2-3 genes cover what lies past the CDR3, so the full variable domain is NAGVMQNPRHLVRRRGQEARLRCSPMKGHSHVYWYRQLPEEGLKFMVYLQKENIIDESGMPKERFSAEFPKEGPSILRIQQVVRGDSAAYFCASSPRGSADTQYFGPGTRLTVL.